A single sample gave rise to the 16 T cell receptor beta chains below, sequenced in a study of response to subunit inactivated influenza vaccine. One entry per CDR3 protein, called by TCRdb with MiXCR from the RT-PCR reads. The sample has about 520,000 distinct CDR3 sequences, about 7.2% seen once. This specimen consisted of PBMCs from blood, obtained around 25 months after vaccination. These receptors were obtained from a man between 50 and 70 years old who received an inactivated influenza vaccine.

The rearrangement joins TRBV6-1 to TRBJ2-7, with 7 bases lining up with TRBD1. Germline V gene sequence: CDR1 MNHNS, CDR2 SASEGT. V lost 5 bases to trimming and J lost 4 bases; unmatched junction nucleotides: 14. CDR3 length: 16 residues. CDR3 protein: CASSQPRWGQKYEQYF. CDR3 nucleotide sequence: TGTGCCAGCAGTCAACCCCGGTGGGGACAGAAGTACGAGCAGTACTTC.

In this sample, this clonotype turned up a few times. The V call is TRBV29-1, the J call TRBJ2-3; a possible D gene is TRBD1 (5 bases). Germline loops: CDR1 SQVTM, CDR2 ANQGSEA. This CDR3 comprises 14 residues. The germline V and J ends were trimmed by 4 bases and 0 bases, with 11 bases remaining between them. CDR3 coding DNA: TGCAGCGTTGGGGGCATGACAAGCACAGATACGCAGTATTTT. Translating gives CSVGGMTSTDTQYF.

This clonotype was observed many times. The V and J genes are TRBV6-2 or TRBV6-3 and TRBJ2-3, with D maybe TRBD2 (5 bases). Germline V gene data show CDR1 as MNHEY and CDR2 as SVGEGT. This CDR3 contains 13 residues. V was pared by 8 bases and J by 2 bases, with 11 bases between. Here the CDR3 DNA reads TGTGCCAGCGAGGGAATCGCCACAGATACGCAGTATTTT. Translated, it gives CASEGIATDTQYF.

The chain employs TRBV12-3 or TRBV12-4 and TRBJ1-1; D call uncertain. V was trimmed by 5 bases and J by 1 base, leaving 11 bases between them. The CDR3 has 14 amino acids. The CDR3 reads CASSTRTANTEAFF. DNA of the CDR3: TGTGCCAGCAGTACCAGGACGGCGAACACTGAAGCTTTCTTT.

There are a few counts of this clonotype. J is TRBJ2-1 and V is TRBV7-9; 8 bases align to TRBD2. From germline, CDR1 is SEHNR and CDR2 FQNEAQ (reference sequence). This CDR3 has 17 amino acids. V shed 4 bases and J 4 bases; nucleotides not matched to a gene: 12. CDR3 bases: TGTGCCAGCAGCTCCTCAGACGGGGGGGGCATTTACAATGAGCAGTTCTTC. Translated, it gives CASSSSDGGGIYNEQFF.

The chain combines TRBV19 with TRBJ2-3; D ambiguous. Trimming removed 6 bases at V and 5 bases at J, with 12 bases between. Germline lookup yields CDR1 LNHDA and CDR2 SQIVND (reference sequence). This CDR3 is 13 amino acids long. Written as DNA, the CDR3 is TGTGCCAGTAGAGAATCGAGCGAAGATACGCAGTATTTT. This translates into CASRESSEDTQYF. The whole variable domain, remainder taken from reference TRBV19 and TRBJ2-3, is DGGITQSPKYLFRKEGQNVTLSCEQNLNHDAMYWYRQDPGQGLRLIYYSQIVNDFQKGDIAEGYSVSREKKESFPLTVTSAQKNPTAFYLCASRESSEDTQYFGPGTRLTVL.

The rearrangement uses TRBV4-2 and TRBJ2-1; unclear D gene. V was trimmed by 0 bases and J by 0 bases, leaving 12 bases between them. The CDR3 is made up of 17 amino acids. Germline CDR1 LGHNA, CDR2 YNFKEQ. CDR3 nucleotide sequence: TGTGCCAGCAGCCAAGATGAAGTCACAACCTCCTACAATGAGCAGTTCTTC. It encodes CASSQDEVTTSYNEQFF.

This chain uses TRBV3-1 with TRBJ2-1; 7 nucleotides align to TRBD2. This CDR3 is 14 amino acids long. Germline CDR1 is LGHDT and CDR2 is YNNKEL (reference sequence). The trim removed 2 bases at V and 15 bases at J, leaving 13 bases unmatched. CDR3 protein: CASSQSGKGGSTFF. In DNA, the CDR3 is TGTGCCAGCAGCCAATCGGGAAAGGGCGGGAGTACGTTCTTC.

This clonotype was counted a few times. The chain carries TRBV10-3 and TRBJ2-6, with 7 bases identical to TRBD2. Trimming cost V 8 bases and J 0 bases; bases outside gene matches: 7. Germline V lookup: CDR1 ENHRY, CDR2 SYGVKD. The CDR3 has 16 residues. CDR3 nucleotide sequence: TGTGCCATCTTTATGGGAGGGAGCTCTGGGGCCAACGTCCTGACTTTC. This gives the protein CAIFMGGSSGANVLTF.

This clonotype was seen ten or more times. V is TRBV24-1 and J is TRBJ2-1, with unresolved D. Germline values: CDR1 KGHDR, CDR2 SFDVKD. The V gene lost 2 bases and the J gene lost 0 bases, with 10 bases spanning the gap. The CDR3 runs to 16 residues. The CDR3 loop is CATSDSYMSSYNEQFF. CDR3 bases: TGTGCCACCAGTGATTCCTATATGAGCTCCTACAATGAGCAGTTCTTC.

This clonotype has a handful of counts. The chain combines TRBV6-2 or TRBV6-3 with TRBJ1-1; D unclear. V was trimmed by 2 bases and J by 2 bases, leaving 6 bases between them. This CDR3 region has 13 residues. CDR1 and CDR2 (germline): MNHEY, SVGEGT. The CDR3 spells CASSYEGNTEAFF. CDR3 coding DNA: TGTGCCAGCAGTTACGAGGGAAACACTGAAGCTTTCTTT.

This clonotype was seen at least ten times. This sequence joins TRBV15 and TRBJ1-1; no clear D gene. Trimming stripped 3 bases from V and 5 bases from J, with 10 bases between. Germline lookup yields CDR1 LNHNV and CDR2 YYDKDF (reference sequence). This CDR3 is built from 13 residues. As DNA, the CDR3 is TGTGCCACCAGCAGGGGTCCTAGGACTGAAGCTTTCTTT. Amino acids: CATSRGPRTEAFF.

The chain links TRBV4-2 to TRBJ1-5; D remains unclear. The V and J ends lost 3 bases and 4 bases respectively, with 13 bases between them. Germline V gene sequence: CDR1 LGHNA, CDR2 YNFKEQ. The CDR3 loop spans 15 amino acids. The CDR3 nucleotides read TGTGCCAGCAGCCAGGACCGGGCCGTAAATCAGCCCCAGCATTTT. Its protein is CASSQDRAVNQPQHF.

This clonotype was seen only a few times. The V call is TRBV15, the J call TRBJ2-7; no clear D gene. Trimming stripped 1 base from V and 3 bases from J, with 10 bases between. Germline V lookup: CDR1 LNHNV, CDR2 YYDKDF (reference sequence). The CDR3 totals 14 residues. The CDR3 DNA reads TGTGCCACCAGCAGAGCGCACAGAGGCTACGAGCAGTACTTC. As protein: CATSRAHRGYEQYF. The full variable domain, in which reference TRBV15 and TRBJ2-7 provide the parts outside the CDR3, is DAMVIQNPRYQVTQFGKPVTLSCSQTLNHNVMYWYQQKSSQAPKLLFHYYDKDFNNEADTPDNFQSRRPNTSFCFLDIRSPGLGDTAMYLCATSRAHRGYEQYFGPGTRLTVT.

This chain joins TRBV7-9 and TRBJ1-1; D not resolved. V was trimmed by 4 bases and J by 8 bases, leaving 8 bases between them. Germline V gives CDR1 SEHNR, CDR2 FQNEAQ (reference sequence). This CDR3 is built from 11 residues. CDR3 sequence reads: CASSSRGEAFF. CDR3 nucleotide sequence: TGTGCCAGCAGCTCTCGAGGGGAAGCTTTCTTT.

The table lists this clonotype with many counts. The chain couples TRBV15 to TRBJ1-5, with D perhaps TRBD1 (5 bases). Trimming removed 0 bases from V and 3 bases from J, with 9 bases in between. CDR3 length: 15 amino acids. The germline CDR1 and CDR2 sequences are LNHNV and YYDKDF (reference sequence). Written as DNA, the CDR3 is TGTGCCACCAGCAGAGATAAGGGGAACAATCAGCCCCAGCATTTT. Protein product: CATSRDKGNNQPQHF.